Described below is a single T cell receptor beta chain sequence and its context. The data were taken from a study of T cell changes during pregnancy in multiple sclerosis. Assay: immunoSEQ multiplex PCR; the TCRdb copy retains only in-frame clones and omits some. In the table there are over 50,000 clones, around nine tenths of which are singletons. V lost 4 bases to trimming and J lost 6 bases, with 17 bases between them. The germline gives CDR1 SGDLS, CDR2 YYNGEE. The CDR3 has 14 residues. The sequencing input was peripheral blood from another person, used as feeder cells. The chain combines TRBV9 with TRBJ2-7, with a weak D call TRBD2 (5 bases). This clonotype was sampled from a human donor whose cells served as feeder cells for cultures in a pregnancy study. The CDR3 here is CASSPRTGVSEQYF. As DNA, the CDR3 is TGTGCCAGCAGCCCCCGGACTGGCGTATCCGAGCAGTACTTC. Combining the CDR3 with reference TRBV9 and TRBJ2-7 gives the whole variable domain DSGVTQTPKHLITATGQRVTLRCSPRSGDLSVYWYQQSLDQGLQFLIQYYNGEERAKGNILERFSAQQFPDLHSELNLSSLELGDSALYFCASSPRTGVSEQYFGPGTRLTVT.